These 9 T cell receptor beta chains were all obtained from the same sample, sequenced in a study of regulatory T cells in long-lasting Graves disease. Time point here: newly diagnosed GD, antithyroid drugs for less than 3 months. The TCR library was prepared using RNA isolated from PBMCs. With iRepertoire HTBI primers and Arm-PCR of CDR3 regions, TCR beta libraries were built. In TCRdb, the multiplex PCR reads were re-called with MiXCR into one record per CDR3 protein. The table has about 420,000 distinct CDR3 sequences, approximately 16% seen once; the top ten hold about 23%. The same sample was also used in a study of T cells in Graves' hyperthyroidism and ophthalmopathy.

The source material was peripheral blood mononuclear cells (PBMCs), sampled at new diagnosis, from a patient treated with antithyroid drugs. Receptors originate from a woman aged 18 to 35 with Graves disease.

With respect to this clonotype: With a far larger clone one base away, a read error is the likely cause. The chain links TRBV28 to TRBJ2-7; D remains ambiguous. With 7 bases removed from V and 7 bases from J, the gap between germline ends came to 14 bases. The CDR3 sequence is 12 residues long. Per the germline V gene, CDR1 is MDHEN and CDR2 is SYDVKM. The CDR3 loop is CASTVGTNEQYF. The CDR3 nucleotides read TGTGCCAGCACCGTGGGAACTAATGAGCAGTACTTC.

The gene calls are TRBV20-1 and TRBJ2-5; 11 bases align to TRBD2. J gave up 4 bases and V 3 bases, and 10 bases lay outside the gene matches. This CDR3 is built from 16 residues. Germline CDR1 and CDR2: DFQATT and SNEGSKA (reference sequence). The CDR3 DNA follows: TGCAGTGCTAGGACTAGCGGGATCTCCCCCCCAGAGACCCAGTACTTC. This gives the protein CSARTSGISPPETQYF.

This clonotype was picked up many times. V usage is TRBV27 and J usage is TRBJ2-1, with D hard to call. The CDR3 extends over 14 amino acids. Germline-derived CDR1 and CDR2 are MNHEY and SMNVEV (reference sequence). The ends were cut back, 6 bases at V and 3 bases at J, with 12 bases in the middle. The CDR3: CASSQRVYYNEQFF. The CDR3 nucleotides are TGTGCCAGCAGCCAAAGAGTCTACTACAATGAGCAGTTCTTC.

This chain joins TRBV14 and TRBJ2-3; 16 bases match TRBD2. The CDR3 runs 20 residues. Looked up from germline, CDR1 is SGHDN and CDR2 is FVKESK. V was clipped by 0 bases and J by 4 bases; unmatched bases: 10. As DNA, the CDR3 is TGTGCCAGCAGCCAAGAAACGGGACTAGCGGGAGGGCCGTTCGCAGATACGCAGTATTTT. The encoded protein is CASSQETGLAGGPFADTQYF.

The sample holds many counts of this clonotype. The chain employs TRBV20-1 and TRBJ1-1; maybe TRBD1 (5 bases). The CDR3 runs to 10 residues. From germline, CDR1 is DFQATT and CDR2 SNEGSKA (reference sequence). Trimming pared 5 bases from V and 11 bases from J, leaving 12 bases between. The CDR3 here is CSAAIYRAFF. Here the CDR3 DNA reads TGCAGTGCTGCTATCTACAGGGCTTTCTTT.

The sample holds many counts of this clonotype. This chain uses TRBV29-1 with TRBJ1-1, with D possibly being TRBD1 (5 bases). The CDR3 is 16 residues long. The germline gives CDR1 SQVTM, CDR2 ANQGSEA. V gave up 4 bases and J gave up 0 bases, with 18 bases separating them. This CDR3 reads CSVVSRARTLNTEAFF. The CDR3 region has the DNA TGCAGCGTTGTCAGCAGGGCTAGGACCTTGAACACTGAAGCTTTCTTT.

The V gene is TRBV24-1, the J gene TRBJ2-5, with 16 bases fitting TRBD2. Germline lookup yields CDR1 KGHDR and CDR2 SFDVKD. The V and J ends lost 4 bases and 5 bases, in that order; junction bases with no gene match: 6. This CDR3 comprises 17 residues. The CDR3, as DNA: TGTGCCACCAGTGACGGGGGACTAGCGGGAGGGCGTGAGACCCAGTACTTC. Its translation: CATSDGGLAGGRETQYF.

In this sample, this clonotype turned up a few times. The junction shows a germline mismatch at one end, possibly a read error. The J gene is TRBJ2-4, the V gene TRBV6-1, with 7 bases matching TRBD1. The CDR3 extends over 14 amino acids. Germline CDR1 and CDR2: MNHNS and SASEGT. CDR3 amino acids: CASNPGTVWNILYF. As DNA, the CDR3 is TGTGCCAGCAACCCCGGGACAGTTTGGAACATTCTGTACTTC.

This clonotype has a count of ten or more. The junction does not match germline at one end; this may be a read error. The chain employs TRBV7-3 and TRBJ2-1; the D gene could be TRBD1 or TRBD2 (5 bases each). CDR3 size: 13 residues. The germline CDR1 and CDR2 sequences are SGHTA and FQGTGA. CDR3 coding DNA: TGTGCCAGCAGCCTAACGGGACACAATGAGCAGTTCTTC. It specifies CASSLTGHNEQFF.